What follows is one T cell receptor (beta chain) and its context. The data originate from a study of blood T cells in healthy people across ages. Study-level information: About one barcoded beta molecule per two T cells was captured by template switching.

Germline-derived CDR1 and CDR2 are SNHLY and FYNNEI. V was pared by 5 bases and J by 10 bases, with 14 bases between. The CDR3 consists of 12 residues. For the second PCR, which ran for about 7 to 11 cycles, a sample-barcoded 5' primer and a J-beta primer mix were used. With 12 random nucleotides, a template-switch adaptor tagged each individual cDNA molecule. MiXCR, applied by TCRdb to the 5' RACE reads, yields one record per CDR3 protein. The sample has hundreds of thousands of distinct CDR3 sequences, 20% to 25% seen once. The chain combines TRBV2 with TRBJ2-5; D could derive from TRBD1 or TRBD2 (6 bases each). Material for sequencing was blood. The origin of this receptor is a man in his 70s in good health. The CDR3 region is CASSYDRRDQYF. The DNA for the CDR3 is TGTGCCAGCAGTTACGACAGGCGGGACCAGTACTTC.